One sample yielded the 31 T cell receptor beta chains listed below, sequenced in a study of blood T cell repertoires in COVID-19. Data came from immunoSEQ multiplex PCR; TCRdb stores just in-frame clones and leaves some out. The repertoire has hundreds of thousands of clones, roughly 86% of them found once; the top ten carry around 1.5%. The sample consisted of peripheral blood. The receptor set was obtained from a woman aged 55-69 years who had recovered from COVID-19.

This clone was seen only once. J is TRBJ1-6 and V is TRBV27; D is uncertain. This CDR3 is built from 12 residues. Germline CDR1 is MNHEY and CDR2 is SMNVEV (reference sequence). The V end was cut by 9 bases, the J end by 0 bases, with 3 bases between. CDR3 residues: CASHSYNSPLHF. The CDR3 bases are TGTGCCAGTCACTCCTATAATTCACCCCTCCACTTT.

The V and J genes are TRBV5-8 and TRBJ1-1; TRBD1 matches 8 bases. CDR3 length equals 16 residues. Germline V gene data show CDR1 as SGHTS and CDR2 as YDEGEE. The V and J ends lost 4 bases and 10 bases, in that order; junction bases with no gene match: 18. The CDR3 loop reads CASSALGQGAWIGAFF. In nucleotides, the CDR3 is TGTGCCAGCAGCGCCCTTGGGCAGGGGGCTTGGATAGGAGCTTTCTTT.

This chain's CDR3 is CASDGPEAPSTGELFF. In nucleotides, the CDR3 is TGTGCCAGCGACGGCCCTGAGGCCCCTAGCACCGGGGAGCTGTTTTTT. The genes are TRBV7-4 and TRBJ2-2, with D unclear. This CDR3 has 16 amino acids. V lost 8 bases, J lost 4 bases, and 20 bases lay in between. Germline CDR1 is SGHVT and CDR2 is SQSDAQ.

The V call is TRBV7-8, the J call TRBJ1-2; the match to TRBD1 covers 9 bases. This CDR3 is 15 amino acids long. Germline V gene data show CDR1 as SGHVS and CDR2 as FQNEAQ. With V trimmed by 8 bases and J by 5 bases, 12 bases remained unmatched. The CDR3 sequence: CASGKDDRGTYGYTF. The CDR3 nucleotides are TGTGCCAGCGGGAAAGACGACAGGGGGACGTATGGCTACACCTTC.

The chain recombines TRBV7-2 with TRBJ1-5; perhaps TRBD1 as D (6 bases). Germline V CDR1 and CDR2: SGHTA, FQGNSA. The V gene lost 3 bases and the J gene lost 5 bases, with 8 bases spanning the gap. CDR3 length equals 13 residues. The CDR3 sequence is CASSLTGDQPQHF. As DNA, the CDR3 is TGTGCCAGCAGCTTGACAGGAGATCAGCCCCAGCATTTT.

The chain employs TRBV7-2 and TRBJ1-3; D is perhaps TRBD1 (5 bases). CDR3 size: 14 residues. From germline, CDR1 is SGHTA and CDR2 FQGNSA. V gave up 4 bases and J gave up 3 bases, with 10 bases separating them. The CDR3 DNA follows: TGTGCCAGCAGCTCCCAGGGTAGTGGAAACACCATATATTTT. Its protein is CASSSQGSGNTIYF.

This chain joins TRBV6-6 and TRBJ2-3; D unclear. There are 17 residues in the CDR3. The V gene's germline CDR1 is MNHNY and CDR2 SVGAGI (reference sequence). V lost 5 bases and J lost 0, with 18 bases in between. As DNA, the CDR3 is TGTGCCAGCAGTCCGATCCCTCTCACGGTTAGCACAGATACGCAGTATTTT. Protein: CASSPIPLTVSTDTQYF.

The CDR3 bases are TGTGCCAGCAGCTTGGTGTGGGGGACAGGGGTAAGGTCCTACGAGCAGTACTTC. Encoded protein: CASSLVWGTGVRSYEQYF. The V call is TRBV5-8, the J call TRBJ2-7, with 10 bases lining up with TRBD1. The V gene end was trimmed by 0 bases and the J gene end by 1 base; junction bases not matched to a gene: 10. Per germline, CDR1 SGHTS and CDR2 YDEGEE. There are 18 residues in the CDR3.

As DNA, the CDR3 is TGTGCCAGCAGTGATAGTCAATCCTCAGGGGATGAAGCTTTCTTT. Translation: CASSDSQSSGDEAFF. V usage is TRBV6-1 and J usage is TRBJ1-1; possibly TRBD1 for D (6 bases). The germline gives CDR1 MNHNS, CDR2 SASEGT. The length of the CDR3 is 15 residues. The V end was cut by 3 bases, the J end by 7 bases, with 18 bases between.

This chain uses TRBV7-3 with TRBJ2-1; TRBD2 is a possible D gene (5 bases). Germline values: CDR1 SGHTA, CDR2 FQGTGA. The V end was cut by 0 bases, the J end by 8 bases, with 17 bases between. This CDR3 is built from 16 residues. Here the CDR3 reads CASSLTGPGMGDEQFF. In nucleotides, the CDR3 is TGTGCCAGCAGCTTAACTGGGCCCGGGATGGGCGATGAGCAGTTCTTC.

The chain carries TRBV29-1 and TRBJ1-1, with D perhaps matching TRBD1 (6 bases). The germline V gene encodes CDR1 SQVTM and CDR2 ANQGSEA. Trimming left V 1 base short and J 4 bases short, with 10 bases between. CDR3 length: 13 amino acids. Here the CDR3 reads CSVEAGAGTEAFF. The CDR3 DNA reads TGCAGCGTTGAAGCAGGGGCGGGCACTGAAGCTTTCTTT.

The V call is TRBV19, the J call TRBJ2-5, with TRBD1 as a possible D gene (5 bases). The length of the CDR3 is 15 residues. Between the trimmed V and J ends, which lost 5 bases and 5 bases, there was a span of 18 bases. CDR1 LNHDA and CDR2 SQIVND come from the germline V gene (reference sequence). The CDR3 is CASSFSGSPGETQYF. CDR3 DNA: TGTGCCAGTAGTTTCTCAGGAAGTCCAGGGGAGACCCAGTACTTC.

V gene TRBV7-3 combines with J gene TRBJ2-1; the match to TRBD2 covers 8 bases. Germline V lookup: CDR1 SGHTA, CDR2 FQGTGA. Trimming cost V 5 bases and J 6 bases; bases outside gene matches: 12. This CDR3 contains 16 residues. CDR3 region: CASSRILAGRPNEQFF. CDR3 bases: TGTGCCAGCAGCCGAATTCTAGCGGGTAGGCCCAATGAGCAGTTCTTC.

This chain uses TRBV7-8 with TRBJ2-7; 8 bases are shared with TRBD1. Germline CDR1 is SGHVS and CDR2 is FQNEAQ. The CDR3 extends over 15 amino acids. The V segment lost 3 bases and the J segment 5 bases; nucleotides outside the gene matches: 9. In DNA form, the CDR3 reads TGTGCCAGCAGCTTCATCCCAGGGGGCGCGGACGAGCAGTACTTC. Its protein is CASSFIPGGADEQYF.

The genes are TRBV28 and TRBJ1-4, with D perhaps matching TRBD1 (5 bases). Germline-derived CDR1 and CDR2 are MDHEN and SYDVKM. The CDR3 extends over 16 amino acids. The germline V and J ends were trimmed by 5 bases and 5 bases, with 18 bases remaining between them. The DNA for the CDR3 is TGTGCCAGCAGTCTCCGCTCCGCGGGGGGGAATGAAAAACTGTTTTTT. Its translation is CASSLRSAGGNEKLFF.

V gene TRBV2 combines with J gene TRBJ1-5, with D possibly being TRBD1 (6 bases). This CDR3 spans 13 amino acids. From germline, CDR1 is SNHLY and CDR2 FYNNEI. V lost 3 bases to trimming and J lost 4 bases, with 7 bases between them. The CDR3 bases are TGTGCCAGCAGTGATACAGGGAATCAGCCCCAGCATTTT. Translating it yields CASSDTGNQPQHF. The variable domain in full, with the rest retrieved from reference TRBV2 and TRBJ1-5, is EPEVTQTPSHQVTQMGQEVILRCVPISNHLYFYWYRQILGQKVEFLVSFYNNEISEKSEIFDDQFSVERPDGSNFTLKIRSTKLEDSAMYFCASSDTGNQPQHFGDGTRLSIL.

The chain employs TRBV14 and TRBJ2-7, with TRBD2 matching over 8 bases. Germline V lookup: CDR1 SGHDN, CDR2 FVKESK. The CDR3 extends over 14 amino acids. With V trimmed by 2 bases and J by 7 bases, 7 bases remained unmatched. CDR3 in amino acids: CASSQWRGAGEQYF. In DNA, the CDR3 is TGTGCCAGCAGCCAATGGCGGGGGGCAGGGGAGCAGTACTTC.

The CDR3 reads CASSARLAGSYEQYF. The CDR3 nucleotides read TGTGCCAGCAGCGCACGACTAGCGGGGTCCTACGAGCAGTACTTC. The chain couples TRBV7-2 to TRBJ2-7; 11 nucleotides agree with TRBD2. The trim removed 5 bases at V and 1 base at J, leaving 4 bases unmatched. This CDR3 has 15 amino acids. CDR1 is SGHTA and CDR2 is FQGNSA in the germline V gene.

Concerning this clone itself: This sample includes further DNA sequences coding for the same CDR3. The chain combines TRBV2 with TRBJ2-7, with D possibly being TRBD2 (6 bases). The length of the CDR3 is 12 residues. V gave up 4 bases and J gave up 3 bases, with 7 bases separating them. Germline CDR1 reads SNHLY; CDR2 reads FYNNEI. The CDR3 sequence is CASSVEGYEQYF. The CDR3 bases are TGTGCCAGCAGTGTGGAGGGCTACGAGCAGTACTTC.

This clone was observed a handful of times. V gene TRBV28 combines with J gene TRBJ1-2; D perhaps matches TRBD1 (6 bases). This CDR3 is built from 13 residues. Between the trimmed V and J ends, which lost 5 bases and 4 bases, there was a span of 11 bases. The V gene's germline CDR1 is MDHEN and CDR2 SYDVKM. The chain's CDR3 is CASSQQGRYGYTF. The CDR3 nucleotides read TGTGCCAGCAGTCAACAGGGACGCTATGGCTACACCTTC.

The CDR3 reads CASRNPGQGADTEAFF. As DNA, the CDR3 is TGTGCCAGTAGGAACCCGGGACAGGGGGCGGACACTGAAGCTTTCTTT. The V call is TRBV19, the J call TRBJ1-1; 12 nucleotides line up with TRBD1. The germline gives CDR1 LNHDA, CDR2 SQIVND (reference sequence). The CDR3 loop spans 16 amino acids. V lost 6 bases to trimming and J lost 3 bases; unmatched junction nucleotides: 8.

The rearrangement joins TRBV5-1 to TRBJ1-2, with TRBD1 as a possible D gene (6 bases). From germline, CDR1 is SGHRS and CDR2 YFSETQ. V was cut by 2 bases and J by 8 bases, with 19 bases left in between. This CDR3 spans 15 amino acids. The CDR3 region is CASSFSDRDYGGYTF. CDR3 bases: TGCGCCAGCAGCTTCTCGGACAGAGATTATGGAGGCTACACCTTC.

The chain employs TRBV5-6 and TRBJ2-2; D is unresolved. The ends were cut back, 4 bases at V and 1 base at J, with 2 bases in the middle. The CDR3 is made up of 12 amino acids. Germline CDR1 reads SGHDT; CDR2 reads YYEEEE. The CDR3 DNA reads as TGTGCCAGCAGCCTGAACACCGGGGAGCTGTTTTTT. This gives the protein CASSLNTGELFF.

The chain joins TRBV10-2 to TRBJ2-2; TRBD2 agrees at 10 bases. Germline lookup yields CDR1 WSHSY and CDR2 SAAADI. The V and J ends lost 6 bases and 4 bases, in that order; junction bases with no gene match: 5. This CDR3 comprises 15 residues. The CDR3 sequence: CASRRTSGTTGELFF. As DNA, the CDR3 is TGCGCCAGCAGACGGACTAGCGGAACCACCGGGGAGCTGTTTTTT.

Remarks on this clone: Sequence at one end of the junction differs from germline and may be a read error. The rearrangement joins TRBV5-5 to TRBJ2-3, with D perhaps matching TRBD2 (6 bases). The CDR3 is 13 residues long. Germline V gene sequence: CDR1 SGHKS, CDR2 YYEKEE (reference sequence). CDR3 region: CASSPPGAGGGNF. The CDR3 DNA reads TGTGCCAGCAGCCCCCCAGGCGCAGGTGGGGGGAATTTT.

This clone was counted between two and nine times. The CDR3 coding sequence is TGCGCCAGCAGCCAAGAATACGCCAGCTATGGCTACACCTTC. Its translation is CASSQEYASYGYTF. The chain employs TRBV4-1 and TRBJ1-2; D is uncertain. The ends were cut back, 0 bases at V and 4 bases at J, with 9 bases in the middle. This CDR3 has 14 residues. Germline V gene data show CDR1 as MGHRA and CDR2 as YSYEKL.

This clone has a handful of counts. The chain joins TRBV7-8 to TRBJ1-2; no clear D. The germline V gene encodes CDR1 SGHVS and CDR2 FQNEAQ. Trimming left V 5 bases short and J 1 base short, with 11 bases between. The CDR3 totals 14 residues. Here the CDR3 DNA reads TGTGCCAGCAGCCCGCAACAAATTAACTATGGCTACACCTTC. Translating it yields CASSPQQINYGYTF. Full variable domain (rest looked up from reference TRBV7-8 and TRBJ1-2): GAGVSQSPRYKVAKRGQDVALRCDPISGHVSLFWYQQALGQGPEFLTYFQNEAQLDKSGLPSDRFFAERPEGSVSTLKIQRTQQEDSAVYLCASSPQQINYGYTFGSGTRLTVV.

This chain uses TRBV10-3 with TRBJ1-1; TRBD1 aligns across 10 bases. The CDR3 has 14 amino acids. Trimming removed 10 bases from V and 4 bases from J; junction bases left unmatched: 9. Germline V CDR1 and CDR2: ENHRY, SYGVKD. For the CDR3, the DNA is TGTGCCACGACCCCGGGACAGGGGTTCACTGAAGCTTTCTTT. Its translation: CATTPGQGFTEAFF.

The sample holds one count of this clone. This chain connects TRBV9 to TRBJ2-1; 15 bases are a match to TRBD2. CDR1 and CDR2 (germline): SGDLS, YYNGEE. The V and J ends lost 3 bases and 0 bases, in that order; junction bases with no gene match: 10. The CDR3 sequence is 20 residues long. CDR3 in DNA: TGTGCCAGCAGCGGGTCCGGGACTAGCGGGGGGCGTAGCTCCTACAATGAGCAGTTCTTC. This sequence encodes CASSGSGTSGGRSSYNEQFF.

This chain links TRBV6-1 with TRBJ2-2; 7 nucleotides line up with TRBD2. The V gene's germline CDR1 is MNHNS and CDR2 SASEGT. The CDR3 loop spans 15 amino acids. Germline trimming cut 2 bases from V and 0 bases from J; bases unmatched to any gene: 0. CDR3 amino acids: CASSELAANTGELFF. Written as DNA, the CDR3 is TGTGCCAGCAGTGAACTAGCGGCGAACACCGGGGAGCTGTTTTTT.

A few counts support this clone. The chain couples TRBV10-2 to TRBJ1-5; D gene unclear. Germline CDR1 is WSHSY and CDR2 is SAAADI. The germline V and J ends were trimmed by 4 bases and 4 bases, with 8 bases remaining between them. The CDR3 loop spans 13 amino acids. CDR3 coding DNA: TGCGCCAGCAGTGGGTCCTTAAATCAGCCCCAGCATTTT. It codes for CASSGSLNQPQHF.